The TCR beta chain described here comes from a study of blood T cell repertoires in COVID-19. Across the study: Spain, Italy and the United States supplied samples that represented acute and convalescent COVID-19. T cells, B-cell-depleted T cells, or PBMCs supplied cDNA or gDNA.

Methods used by the authors: Amplification with reference gene primers provided the estimates of nucleated cell counts. Measured with immunoSEQ multiplex PCR; TCRdb has only the in-frame clones, and not every one. For V, J and clone size, that table is used; D and trimming come from the DNA. The sample has over 130,000 clones, approximately 80% seen once. This clone came up once. This receptor was identified in a man between 65 and 79 years old with acute or convalescent COVID-19. Specimen: peripheral blood.

The CDR3, as DNA: TGTGCCTGGAGTTTGGACAACACAGATACGCAGTATTTT. It codes for CAWSLDNTDTQYF. The chain has TRBV30 and TRBJ2-3; possible D gene TRBD1, 5 bases. CDR1 and CDR2 (germline): GTSNPN, SVGIG (reference sequence). The CDR3 runs 13 residues. Trimming shortened V by 2 bases and J by 2 bases, and 8 bases separated the two germline ends.